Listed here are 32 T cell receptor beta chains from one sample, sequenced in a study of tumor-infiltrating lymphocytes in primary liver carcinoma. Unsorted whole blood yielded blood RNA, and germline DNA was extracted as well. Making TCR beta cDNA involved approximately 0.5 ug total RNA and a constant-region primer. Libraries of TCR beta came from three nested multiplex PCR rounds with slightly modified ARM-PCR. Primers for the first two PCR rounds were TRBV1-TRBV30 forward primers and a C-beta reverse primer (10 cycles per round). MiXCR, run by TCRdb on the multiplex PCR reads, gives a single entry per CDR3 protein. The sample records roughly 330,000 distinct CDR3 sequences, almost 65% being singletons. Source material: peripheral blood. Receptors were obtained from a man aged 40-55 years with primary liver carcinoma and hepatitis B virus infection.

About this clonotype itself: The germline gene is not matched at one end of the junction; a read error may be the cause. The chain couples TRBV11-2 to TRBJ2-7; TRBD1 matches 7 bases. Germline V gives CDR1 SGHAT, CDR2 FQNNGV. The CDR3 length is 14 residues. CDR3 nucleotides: TGTGCCAGTAGCTTAGTAGGGACAGCACTCGAGCAGTACTTC. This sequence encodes CASSLVGTALEQYF.

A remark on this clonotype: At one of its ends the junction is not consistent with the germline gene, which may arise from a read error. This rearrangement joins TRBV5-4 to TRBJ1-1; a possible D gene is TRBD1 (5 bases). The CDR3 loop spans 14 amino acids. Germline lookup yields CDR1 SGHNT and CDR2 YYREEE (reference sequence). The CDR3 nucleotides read TGTGCCAGTAGCTTGGCCAGGGCGAGCACTGAAGCTTTCTTT. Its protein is CASSLARASTEAFF.

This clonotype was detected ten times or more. In nucleotides, the CDR3 is TGTGCCAGCAGTTACCGGGGGTCAGATGAAAAACTGTTTTTT. This codes for CASSYRGSDEKLFF. The chain is built from TRBV6-5 and TRBJ1-4, with a tentative D call TRBD1 (5 bases). The CDR3 length is 14 residues. Looked up from germline, CDR1 is MNHEY and CDR2 is SVGAGI. Trimming took 2 bases from V and 6 from J, leaving 10 bases between them.

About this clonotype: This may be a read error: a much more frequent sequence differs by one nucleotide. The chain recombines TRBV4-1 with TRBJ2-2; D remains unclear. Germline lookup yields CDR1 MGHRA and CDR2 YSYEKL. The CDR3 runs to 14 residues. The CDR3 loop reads CPSSPRAFTGELFF. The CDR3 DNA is TGCCCCAGCAGCCCTAGGGCGTTCACCGGGGAGCTGTTTTTT.

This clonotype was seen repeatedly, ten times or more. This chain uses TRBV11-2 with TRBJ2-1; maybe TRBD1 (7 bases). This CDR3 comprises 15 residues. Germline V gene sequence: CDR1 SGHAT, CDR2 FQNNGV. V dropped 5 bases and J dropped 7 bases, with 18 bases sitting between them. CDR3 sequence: CASSQGDFAWNEQFF. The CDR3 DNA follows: TGTGCCAGCAGCCAGGGGGACTTTGCTTGGAATGAGCAGTTCTTC.

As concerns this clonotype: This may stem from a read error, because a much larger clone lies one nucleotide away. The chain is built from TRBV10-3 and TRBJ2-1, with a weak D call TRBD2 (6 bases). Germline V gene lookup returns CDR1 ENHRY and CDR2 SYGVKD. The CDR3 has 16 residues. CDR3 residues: CAISPQGAGSHNEQFF. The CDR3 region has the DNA TGTGCCATCAGCCCCCAGGGAGCGGGCTCCCACAATGAGCAGTTCTTC.

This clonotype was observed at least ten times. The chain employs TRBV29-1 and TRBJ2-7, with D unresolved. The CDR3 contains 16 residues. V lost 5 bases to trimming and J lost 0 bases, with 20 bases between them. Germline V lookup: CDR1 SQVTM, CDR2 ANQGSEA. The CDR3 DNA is TGCAGCGTTCGAGCTATTGCCGGCGAGACCTCCTACGAGCAGTACTTC. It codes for CSVRAIAGETSYEQYF.

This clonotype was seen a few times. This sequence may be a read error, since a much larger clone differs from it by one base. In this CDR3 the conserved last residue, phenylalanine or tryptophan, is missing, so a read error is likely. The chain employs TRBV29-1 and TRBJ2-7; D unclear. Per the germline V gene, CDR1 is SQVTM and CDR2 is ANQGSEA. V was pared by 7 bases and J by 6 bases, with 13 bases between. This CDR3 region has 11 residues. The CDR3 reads CSAATVGEQYS. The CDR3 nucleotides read TGCAGCGCCGCGACGGTGGGCGAGCAGTACTCC.

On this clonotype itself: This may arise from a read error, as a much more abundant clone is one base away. As DNA, the CDR3 is TGTCCCAGCAACAAGGGACAGAGGAGCGGTGGCTACACCTTC. This sequence encodes CPSNKGQRSGGYTF. The chain joins TRBV6-2 or TRBV6-3 to TRBJ1-2, with 7 bases identical to TRBD1. Germline lookup yields CDR1 MNHEY and CDR2 SVGEGT. The CDR3 contains 14 residues.

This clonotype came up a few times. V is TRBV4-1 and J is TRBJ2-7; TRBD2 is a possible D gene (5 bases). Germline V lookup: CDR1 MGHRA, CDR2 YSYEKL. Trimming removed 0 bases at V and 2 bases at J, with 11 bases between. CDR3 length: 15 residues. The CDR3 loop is CASSQEDRGTYEQYF. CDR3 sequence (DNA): TGCGCCAGCAGCCAAGAAGACCGGGGAACCTACGAGCAGTACTTC.

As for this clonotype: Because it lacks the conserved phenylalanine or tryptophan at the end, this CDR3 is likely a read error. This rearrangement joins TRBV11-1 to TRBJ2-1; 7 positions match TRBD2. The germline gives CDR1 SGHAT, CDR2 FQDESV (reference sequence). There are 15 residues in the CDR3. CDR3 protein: CASSRRGGPYNDQFS. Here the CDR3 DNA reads TGTGCCAGCAGCCGACGGGGAGGGCCATACAATGACCAGTTCTCC.

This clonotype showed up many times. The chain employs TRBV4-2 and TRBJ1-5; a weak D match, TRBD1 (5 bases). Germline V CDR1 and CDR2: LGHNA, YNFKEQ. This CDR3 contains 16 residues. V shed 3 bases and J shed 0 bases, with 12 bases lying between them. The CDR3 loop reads CASSQEPGLSNQPQHF. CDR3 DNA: TGTGCCAGCAGCCAGGAGCCGGGACTTAGCAATCAGCCCCAGCATTTT.

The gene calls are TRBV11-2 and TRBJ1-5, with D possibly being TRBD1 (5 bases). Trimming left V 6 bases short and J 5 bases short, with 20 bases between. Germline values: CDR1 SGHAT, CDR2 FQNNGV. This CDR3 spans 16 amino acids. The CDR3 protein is CASRHAGEAEDQPQHF. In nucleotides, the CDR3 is TGTGCCAGCAGGCACGCGGGGGAGGCCGAGGATCAGCCCCAGCATTTT.

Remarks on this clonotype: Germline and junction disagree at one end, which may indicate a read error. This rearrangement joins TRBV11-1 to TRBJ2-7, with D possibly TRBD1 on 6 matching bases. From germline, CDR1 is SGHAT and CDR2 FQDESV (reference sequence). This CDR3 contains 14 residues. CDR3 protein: CASSFGIGGCEQYF. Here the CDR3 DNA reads TGTGCCAGCAGCTTCGGTATTGGGGGCTGCGAGCAGTATTTC.

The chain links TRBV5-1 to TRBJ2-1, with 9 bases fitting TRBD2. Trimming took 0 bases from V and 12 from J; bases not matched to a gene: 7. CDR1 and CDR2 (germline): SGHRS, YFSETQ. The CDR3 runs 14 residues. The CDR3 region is CASSLVAGEKRQFF. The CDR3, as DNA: TGCGCCAGCAGCTTGGTAGCGGGAGAAAAGCGGCAGTTCTTC.

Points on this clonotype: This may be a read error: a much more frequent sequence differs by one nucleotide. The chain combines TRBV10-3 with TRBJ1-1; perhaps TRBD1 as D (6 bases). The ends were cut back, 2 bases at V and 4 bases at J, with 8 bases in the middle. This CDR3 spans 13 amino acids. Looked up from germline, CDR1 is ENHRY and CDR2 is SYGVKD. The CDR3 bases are TGTGCCATCAGTGAGGGACAGAGCACTGAAGCTTTCTTT. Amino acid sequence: CAISEGQSTEAFF.

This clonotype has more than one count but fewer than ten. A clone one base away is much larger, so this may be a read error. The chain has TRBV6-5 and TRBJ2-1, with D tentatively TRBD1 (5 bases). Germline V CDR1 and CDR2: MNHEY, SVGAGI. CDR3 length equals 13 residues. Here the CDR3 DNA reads TGTGTCATCCAGGGTATCAACGCGGATGAGCAGTTCTTC. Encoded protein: CVIQGINADEQFF.

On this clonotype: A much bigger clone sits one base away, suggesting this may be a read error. Here the CDR3 DNA reads TGTGCCAGCAGCTTGATCGGGACGGACCTCTATAGCTACACCTTC. Translating it yields CASSLIGTDLYSYTF. The chain has TRBV5-6 and TRBJ1-2, with TRBD1 as a possible D gene (5 bases). The CDR3 sequence is 15 residues long. Germline CDR1 SGHDT, CDR2 YYEEEE.

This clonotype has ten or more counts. CDR3 sequence (DNA): TGTGCCATCAGCAAAACAGGGGGCGGGAATGAAAAACTGTTTTTT. Amino acid sequence: CAISKTGGGNEKLFF. The chain links TRBV10-3 to TRBJ1-4; 9 nucleotides agree with TRBD1. The CDR3 consists of 15 residues. Looked up from germline, CDR1 is ENHRY and CDR2 is SYGVKD. V lost 6 bases to trimming and J lost 5 bases; unmatched junction nucleotides: 7.

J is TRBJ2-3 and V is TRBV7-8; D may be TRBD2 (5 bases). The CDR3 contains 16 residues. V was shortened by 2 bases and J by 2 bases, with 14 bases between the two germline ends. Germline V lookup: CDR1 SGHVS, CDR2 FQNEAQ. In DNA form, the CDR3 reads TGTGCCAGCAGCTTAACGGACTTTCCCTACACAGATACGCAGTATTTT. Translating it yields CASSLTDFPYTDTQYF. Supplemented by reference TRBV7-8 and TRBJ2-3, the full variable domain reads GAGVSQSPRYKVAKRGQDVALRCDPISGHVSLFWYQQALGQGPEFLTYFQNEAQLDKSGLPSDRFFAERPEGSVSTLKIQRTQQEDSAVYLCASSLTDFPYTDTQYFGPGTRLTVL.

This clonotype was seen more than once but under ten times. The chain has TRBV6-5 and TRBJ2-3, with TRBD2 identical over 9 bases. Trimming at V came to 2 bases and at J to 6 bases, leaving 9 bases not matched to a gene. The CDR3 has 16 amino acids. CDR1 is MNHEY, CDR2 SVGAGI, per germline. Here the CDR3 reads CASSYAASGISDTQYF. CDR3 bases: TGTGCCAGCAGTTACGCGGCTAGCGGGATTAGCGATACGCAGTATTTT.

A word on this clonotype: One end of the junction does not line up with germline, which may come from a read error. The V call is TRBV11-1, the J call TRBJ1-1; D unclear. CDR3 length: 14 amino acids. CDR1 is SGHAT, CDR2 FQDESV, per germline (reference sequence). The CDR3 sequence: CAGSARPEDTEAFF. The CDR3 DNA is TGCGCCGGCAGCGCACGACCCGAGGACACTGAAGCTTTCTTT. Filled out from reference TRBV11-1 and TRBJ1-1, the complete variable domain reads EAEVAQSPRYKITEKSQAVAFWCDPISGHATLYWYRQILGQGPELLVQFQDESVVDDSQLPKDRFSAERLKGVDSTLKIQPAELGDSAMYLCAGSARPEDTEAFFGQGTRLTVV.

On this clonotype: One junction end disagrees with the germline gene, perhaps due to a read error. The CDR3, as DNA: TGTGCCAGCAGCTTGGAGACAGTGGGCACCGGGGTGCTGTTTTTT. Translating it yields CASSLETVGTGVLFF. V is TRBV11-2 and J is TRBJ2-2; D assignment may be TRBD1 or TRBD2 (5 bases each). Germline V CDR1 and CDR2: SGHAT, FQNNGV. The CDR3 covers 15 residues.

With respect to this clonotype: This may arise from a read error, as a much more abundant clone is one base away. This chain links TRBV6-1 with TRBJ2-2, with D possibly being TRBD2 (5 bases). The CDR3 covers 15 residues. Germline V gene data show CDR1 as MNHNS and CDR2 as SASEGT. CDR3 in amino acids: CSSSEFGGQAGELFF. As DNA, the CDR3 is TGTTCCAGCAGTGAATTCGGAGGCCAAGCCGGGGAGCTGTTTTTT.

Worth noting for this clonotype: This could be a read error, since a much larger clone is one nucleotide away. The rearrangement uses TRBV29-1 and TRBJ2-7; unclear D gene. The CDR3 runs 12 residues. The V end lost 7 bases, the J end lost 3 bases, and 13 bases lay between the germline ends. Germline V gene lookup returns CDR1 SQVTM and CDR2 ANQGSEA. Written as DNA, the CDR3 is TGCAGCGCCACAGAGTACTTCTACGAGCAGTACTTC. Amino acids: CSATEYFYEQYF.

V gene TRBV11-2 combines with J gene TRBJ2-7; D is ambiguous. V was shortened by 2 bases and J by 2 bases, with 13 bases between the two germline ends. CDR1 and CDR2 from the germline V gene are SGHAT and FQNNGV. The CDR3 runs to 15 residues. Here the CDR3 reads CASSLRTEVPYEQYF. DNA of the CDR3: TGTGCCAGCAGCTTAAGAACAGAGGTCCCCTACGAGCAGTACTTC.

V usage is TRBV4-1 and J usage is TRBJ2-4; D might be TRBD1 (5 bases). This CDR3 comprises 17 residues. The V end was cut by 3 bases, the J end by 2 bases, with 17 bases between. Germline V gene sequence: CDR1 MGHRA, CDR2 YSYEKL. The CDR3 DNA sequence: TGCGCCAGCAGCCAGCCTCCAGGGTTCGGATCCAAAAACATTCAGTACTTC. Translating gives CASSQPPGFGSKNIQYF.

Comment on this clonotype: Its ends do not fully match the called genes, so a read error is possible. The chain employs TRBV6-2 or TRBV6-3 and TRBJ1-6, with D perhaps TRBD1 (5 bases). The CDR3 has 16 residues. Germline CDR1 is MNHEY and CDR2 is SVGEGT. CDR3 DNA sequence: TGTGTCAGCAGTTACAGACAGCGCTCCTATGATTCACCCCTCCACTTT. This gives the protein CVSSYRQRSYDSPLHF.

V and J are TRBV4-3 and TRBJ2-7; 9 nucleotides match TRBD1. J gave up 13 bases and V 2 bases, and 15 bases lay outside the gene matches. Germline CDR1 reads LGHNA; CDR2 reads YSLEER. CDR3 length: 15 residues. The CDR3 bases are TGCGCCAGCAGCCAACGCACAGGGGGCCCCTACGAGGAATACTTC. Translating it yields CASSQRTGGPYEEYF.

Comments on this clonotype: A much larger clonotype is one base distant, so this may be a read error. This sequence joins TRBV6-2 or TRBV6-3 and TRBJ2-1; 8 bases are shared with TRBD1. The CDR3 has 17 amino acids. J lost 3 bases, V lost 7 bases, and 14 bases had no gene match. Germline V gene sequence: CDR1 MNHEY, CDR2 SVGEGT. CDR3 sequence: CASNSPAGQVIYNEQFF. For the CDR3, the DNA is TGTGCCAGCAATTCCCCCGCGGGACAGGTCATCTACAATGAGCAGTTCTTC.

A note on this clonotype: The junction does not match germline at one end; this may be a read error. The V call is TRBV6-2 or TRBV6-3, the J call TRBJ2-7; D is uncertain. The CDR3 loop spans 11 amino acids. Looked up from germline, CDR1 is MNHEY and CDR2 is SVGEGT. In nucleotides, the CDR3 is TGTGTCAGCACTAACTCCTACGAGCAGTACTTC. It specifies CVSTNSYEQYF.

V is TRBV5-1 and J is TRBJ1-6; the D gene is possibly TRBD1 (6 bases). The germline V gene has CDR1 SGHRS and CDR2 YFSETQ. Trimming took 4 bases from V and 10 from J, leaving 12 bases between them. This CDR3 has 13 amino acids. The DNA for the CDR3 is TGCGCCAGCAGCACAGGGCCTCCGTCACCCCTCCACTTT. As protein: CASSTGPPSPLHF.